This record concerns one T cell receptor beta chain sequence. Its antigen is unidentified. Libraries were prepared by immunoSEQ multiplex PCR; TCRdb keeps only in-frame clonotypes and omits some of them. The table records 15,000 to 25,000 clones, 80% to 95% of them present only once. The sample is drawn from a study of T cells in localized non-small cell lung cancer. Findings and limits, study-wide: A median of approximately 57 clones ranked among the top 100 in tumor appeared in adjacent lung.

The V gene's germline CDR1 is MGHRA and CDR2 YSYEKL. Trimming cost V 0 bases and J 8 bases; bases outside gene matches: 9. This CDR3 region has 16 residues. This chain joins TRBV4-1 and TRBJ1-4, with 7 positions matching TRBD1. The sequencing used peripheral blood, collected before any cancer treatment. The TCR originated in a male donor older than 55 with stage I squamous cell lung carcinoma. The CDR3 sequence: CASSQESGAGGEKLFF. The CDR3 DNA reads TGCGCCAGCAGCCAAGAGTCCGGGGCAGGGGGGGAAAAACTGTTTTTT.